This T cell receptor beta chain was captured by sequencing in a study of blood T cell repertoires in COVID-19. V gave up 0 bases and J gave up 6 bases, with 12 bases separating them. Germline V gives CDR1 SQVTM, CDR2 ANQGSEA. The CDR3 covers 14 residues. Clones were sequenced by immunoSEQ multiplex PCR, and TCRdb holds only the in-frame ones, with some missing. The table records over 150,000 clones, approximately 80% of them present only once. The sample comprised peripheral blood. The chain couples TRBV29-1 to TRBJ2-1; possibly TRBD2 for D (6 bases). The TCR comes from a human donor with acute or convalescent COVID-19. The donor label of this sample is uncertain. The CDR3 nucleotides read TGCAGCGTTGAAGATTTCGGGCGGGGCAATGAGCAGTTCTTC. Protein product: CSVEDFGRGNEQFF.